The clone carrying this T cell receptor beta chain was observed at least ten times. The antigen is undetermined. The data were taken from a study of blood T cells in healthy people across ages. From germline, CDR1 is SGHTA and CDR2 FQGNSA. V shed 5 bases and J 1 base; nucleotides not matched to a gene: 6. The CDR3 consists of 16 residues. Points from the study as a whole: A roughly linear age-dependent decrease characterized TCR beta diversity per million T cells. Across samples, TCR beta diversity tracked strongly with naive T cell percentage.

Then a second PCR, running about 6 to 12 cycles, was carried out with a sample-barcoded 5' primer and a J-beta primer mix. Each CDR3 protein gets one entry after TCRdb re-called the 5' RACE reads with MiXCR. The repertoire consists of 750,000 to 1,000,000 distinct CDR3 sequences, with about 28% occurring once and the leading ten covering roughly 10%. These same records also appear under a second study, on T cells of mothers and their children.

V and J are TRBV7-2 and TRBJ2-7; 12 bases fit TRBD2. Source material: blood. The sequence came from a woman in her thirties or forties in good health. The CDR3 is CASSTRLAGDSYEQYF. CDR3 in DNA: TGTGCCAGCAGCACCCGACTAGCGGGGGATTCCTACGAGCAGTACTTC.